A selection of T cell receptor beta chains follows, all from one sample in a study of vaccination effects on CD4 cells after COVID-19. Some clones are missing from TCRdb's copy, which holds only in-frame ones; the method was immunoSEQ multiplex PCR. This table holds about 45,000 clones, under 80% found once. Their cognate antigens are unknown. The starting material was CD4+ T cells from PBMCs cultured with a peptide pool, obtained before COVID-19 vaccination. All receptors come from a human donor who had a prior SARS-CoV-2 infection. Both conserved end residues are part of each CDR3. Fields, in order: V gene, D gene, CDR3 protein. A D gene is named only where the DNA matches it firmly.

>TRBV5-6|NA
CASSLRWALESYEQYF
>TRBV7-2|NA
CASSLLSPAQGRGNEQFF
>TRBV10-3|TRBD2
CAISGLAGETQYF
>TRBV11-3|NA
CATSAEETQYF
>TRBV10-3|NA
CAITPGRSSGNTIYF
>TRBV18|TRBD1
CASSPGTGGGDEQFF
>TRBV5-1|NA
CASSLEGPGEQFF
>TRBV7-3|NA
CASSLTGVDNEQFF
>TRBV5-6|NA
CASSLPSGPQHF
>TRBV25-1|TRBD2
CASSELGGKETQYF
>TRBV30|TRBD1
CAWSGQLNTEAFF
>TRBV7-3|NA
CASSLGTGTYNEQFF
>TRBV7-3|TRBD2
CASSTGTSGGTDTQYF
>TRBV2|NA
CASRADGPEAFF
>TRBV5-8|NA
CASSPKGVFEAQHF
>TRBV5-4|NA
CASSWDLSYEQYF
>TRBV11-3|NA
CASSLGSQAGTEAFF
>TRBV28|NA
CASSEQRGRNQPQHF
>TRBV27|NA
CASVKGIGLMNTEAFF
>TRBV5-6|NA
CASSLVGGNTEAFF
>TRBV6-2/TRBV6-3|TRBD1
CASSTYPGGADNQPQHF
>TRBV7-8|NA
CASSLLGNTEAFF
>TRBV5-4|TRBD2
CASSTRTSGLSYEQYF
>TRBV7-9|NA
CASSSTTGSSGNTIYF
>TRBV7-2|NA
CASSLWASSETQYF
>TRBV18|NA
CASSPRGPFSSYEQYF
>TRBV7-9|NA
CASSLVRGGYEKLFF
>TRBV7-9|TRBD1
CASSPRTGGGYGYTF
>TRBV11-2|NA
CASSLDRLLLIGEQYF
>TRBV5-1|TRBD1
CASSAGTGSVNTIYF
>TRBV4-2|NA
CASSQGLRTATEAFF
>TRBV19|NA
CASRTFVGSGNTIYF
>TRBV10-2|NA
CASRDSSRAHGYTF
>TRBV2|NA
CASTARGLDQPQHF
>TRBV6-5|NA
CASSYARSRSYNEQFF
>TRBV11-1|NA
CASTRQVGGTDTQYF
>TRBV10-3|NA
CAISEGGGSEKLFF
>TRBV4-2|TRBD2
CASSQDLGGREYNEQFF
>TRBV12-3/TRBV12-4|NA
CASSGTWQETQYF
>TRBV7-8|NA
CASSLLTANYGYTF
>TRBV10-2|NA
CASSEPQGRLVETQYF
>TRBV2|TRBD2
CASSRTSGDGPQYF
>TRBV7-9|NA
CASSQSITIYNSPLHF
>TRBV6-5|NA
CASSYSRTTNYGYTF
>TRBV19|TRBD2
CASSTSGSRAYEQYF
>TRBV6-2/TRBV6-3|NA
CASSYASSGDTQYF
>TRBV5-1|TRBD2
CASSSRGAHGTSGDYSYNEQFF
>TRBV2|TRBD1
CASSLTGESPLHF